This T cell receptor beta chain was obtained from a study of blood T cell repertoires in COVID-19. The data were produced by immunoSEQ multiplex PCR, yet TCRdb's version contains in-frame clones alone and is incomplete. Among more than 200,000 clones listed, around 86% were seen once. What was sequenced was peripheral blood. The receptor's source is a man between 50 and 59 years old with COVID-19, enrolled during active disease.

CDR3 DNA: TGTGCCAGCAGCCTGTCGCTAGGGGATAGCGGGGAGCTGTTTTTT. Amino acid sequence: CASSLSLGDSGELFF. This chain links TRBV4-2 with TRBJ2-2, with TRBD1 as a possible D gene (5 bases). Germline assignment: CDR1 LGHNA and CDR2 YNFKEQ. Trimming left V 4 bases short and J 7 bases short, with 16 bases between. The CDR3 spans 15 residues.